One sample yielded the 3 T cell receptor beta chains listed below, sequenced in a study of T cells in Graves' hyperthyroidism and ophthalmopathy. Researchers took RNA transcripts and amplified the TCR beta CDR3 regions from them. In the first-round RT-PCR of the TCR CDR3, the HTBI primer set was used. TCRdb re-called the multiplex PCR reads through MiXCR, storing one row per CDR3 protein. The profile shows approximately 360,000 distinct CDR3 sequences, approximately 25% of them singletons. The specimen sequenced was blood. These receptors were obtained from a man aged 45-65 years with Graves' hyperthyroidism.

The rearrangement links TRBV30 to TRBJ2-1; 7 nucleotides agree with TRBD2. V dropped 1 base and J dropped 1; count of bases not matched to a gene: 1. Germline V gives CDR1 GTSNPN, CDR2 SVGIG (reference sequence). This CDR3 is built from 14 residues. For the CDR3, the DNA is TGTGCCTGGAGTGACGGGAGGTCCTACAATGAGCAGTTCTTC. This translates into CAWSDGRSYNEQFF.

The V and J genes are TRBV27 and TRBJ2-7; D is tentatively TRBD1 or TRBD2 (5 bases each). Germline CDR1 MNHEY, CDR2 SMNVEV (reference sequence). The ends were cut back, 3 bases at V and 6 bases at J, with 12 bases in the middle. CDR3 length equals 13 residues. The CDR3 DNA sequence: TGTGCCAGCAGTTTCCCCGGGACGACCGAGCAGTACTTC. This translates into CASSFPGTTEQYF.

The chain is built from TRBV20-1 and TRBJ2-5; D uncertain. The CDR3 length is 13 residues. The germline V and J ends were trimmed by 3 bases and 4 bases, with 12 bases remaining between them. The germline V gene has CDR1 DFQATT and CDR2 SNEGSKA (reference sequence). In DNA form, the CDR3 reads TGCAGTGCTAGGGATGGCCCAGGAGAGACCCAGTACTTC. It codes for CSARDGPGETQYF.